This TCR beta chain was found in a study of blood T cell repertoires in COVID-19. Study summary: Spain, Italy and the United States supplied samples that represented acute and convalescent COVID-19. From T cells, B-cell-depleted T cells, or PBMCs came the material, which was cDNA or gDNA.

The V segment lost 2 bases and the J segment 6 bases; nucleotides outside the gene matches: 3. This CDR3 spans 14 amino acids. Germline CDR1 and CDR2: MNHEY and SMNVEV (reference sequence). As processed by the authors: Amplification of reference gene primers was used by the study to estimate nucleated cell counts. The repertoire was sequenced with immunoSEQ multiplex PCR; TCRdb's copy has only in-frame clones and lacks some. The D gene and trimming were derived from the DNA, and the V and J assignments and clone size from that table. The sample includes 250,000 to 300,000 clones, just under 90% of them seen just once.

The sample consisted of peripheral blood. The source of this sequence is a woman aged 50 to 65 with COVID-19, enrolled during active disease. The V call is TRBV27, the J call TRBJ2-3, with TRBD2 identical over 9 bases. The CDR3 bases are TGTGCCAGCAGTTTACAACTAGCGGGCGATACGCAGTATTTT. Translation gives CASSLQLAGDTQYF.